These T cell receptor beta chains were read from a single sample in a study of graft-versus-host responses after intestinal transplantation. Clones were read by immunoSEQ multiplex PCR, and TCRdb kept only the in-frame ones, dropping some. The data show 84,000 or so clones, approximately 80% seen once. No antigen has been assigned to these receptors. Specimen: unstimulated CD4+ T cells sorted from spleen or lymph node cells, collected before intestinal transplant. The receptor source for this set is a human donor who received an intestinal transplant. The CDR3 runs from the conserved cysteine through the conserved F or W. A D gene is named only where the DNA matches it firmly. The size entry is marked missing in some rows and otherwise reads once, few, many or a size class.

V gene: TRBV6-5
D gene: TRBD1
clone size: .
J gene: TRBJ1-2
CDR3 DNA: TGTGCCAGCAGTACAAACAGGGGCAACTATGGCTACACCTTC
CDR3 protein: CASSTNRGNYGYTF

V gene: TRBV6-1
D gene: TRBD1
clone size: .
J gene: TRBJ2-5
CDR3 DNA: TGTGCCAGCAATGGGGCCTACAGGGGTGGAGAGACCCAGTACTTC
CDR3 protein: CASNGAYRGGETQYF

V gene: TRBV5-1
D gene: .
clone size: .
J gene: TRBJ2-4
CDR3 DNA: TGCGCCAGCAGCTTGGACACGTCCAAAAACATTCAGTACTTC
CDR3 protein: CASSLDTSKNIQYF

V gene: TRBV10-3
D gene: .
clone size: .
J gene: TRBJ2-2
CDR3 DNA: TGTGCCGCCACCCGGGACACCGGGGAGCTGTTTTTT
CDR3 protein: CAATRDTGELFF

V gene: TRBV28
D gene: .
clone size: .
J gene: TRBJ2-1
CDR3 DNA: TGTGCCAGCAGTTTACCCCAGGGTACGAATGAGCAGTTCTTC
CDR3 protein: CASSLPQGTNEQFF

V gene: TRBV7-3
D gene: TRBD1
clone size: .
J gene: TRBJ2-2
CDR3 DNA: TGTGCCAGCAGCTTATCAACAGGGGGCACCGGGGAGCTGTTTTTT
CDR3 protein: CASSLSTGGTGELFF

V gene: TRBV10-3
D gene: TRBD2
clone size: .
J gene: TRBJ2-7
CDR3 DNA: TGTGCCATCTTTGACCCGGGACTAGCGGGAGGATCCTCCTACGAGCAGTACTTC
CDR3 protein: CAIFDPGLAGGSSYEQYF

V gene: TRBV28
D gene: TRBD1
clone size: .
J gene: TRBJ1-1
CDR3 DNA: TGTGCCAGCGGACAGGGACTGAACACTGAAGCTTTCTTT
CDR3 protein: CASGQGLNTEAFF

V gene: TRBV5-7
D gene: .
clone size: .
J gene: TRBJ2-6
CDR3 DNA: TGTGCCAGCAGCTTGGACAGGGCAAGGGCCAACGTCCTGACTTTC
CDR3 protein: CASSLDRARANVLTF

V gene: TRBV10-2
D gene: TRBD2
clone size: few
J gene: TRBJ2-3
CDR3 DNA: TGCGCCAGCAGCGGGACTAGTCGCCCCACGCAGTATTTT
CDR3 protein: CASSGTSRPTQYF

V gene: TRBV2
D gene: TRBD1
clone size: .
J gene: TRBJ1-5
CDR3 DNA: TGTGCCAGCAGTGACTGGGACAGGGGTTACGGCAATCAGCCCCAGCATTTT
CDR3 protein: CASSDWDRGYGNQPQHF

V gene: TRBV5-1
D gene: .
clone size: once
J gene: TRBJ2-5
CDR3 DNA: TGCGCCAGCAGCTTGTCCGGGACTTTTCAAGAGACCCAGTACTTC
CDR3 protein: CASSLSGTFQETQYF